This T cell receptor beta chain was profiled in a study of identical twins. Template switching added a universal primer binding site, and final cDNA carried unique molecular identifiers. TCRdb processed the 5' RACE reads anew with MiXCR; each CDR3 protein has one entry. The profile shows nearly 900,000 distinct CDR3 sequences, roughly an eighth of them singletons. Points from the study as a whole: Memory repertoires showed no such pattern, whereas abundant cord blood beta clonotypes carried fewer insertions.

Of note for this clonotype: The antigen remains undetermined.

This CDR3 region has 20 residues. Germline assignment: CDR1 MGHRA and CDR2 YSYEKL. The J segment lost 0 bases and the V segment lost 1 base, leaving 12 bases of the junction unmatched. This sample also appeared in a second study, on yellow fever vaccine responses in identical twins.

This chain uses TRBV4-1 with TRBJ2-4; 10 bases align to TRBD1. Sequences were obtained from PBMCs. The sequence was collected from a woman younger than 30 in good health. The DNA for the CDR3 is TGCGCCAGCAGCCAAGCGCCTCCGGGACAGGGGATACTAGCCAAAAACATTCAGTACTTC. Protein: CASSQAPPGQGILAKNIQYF.